This TCR beta chain appears in the sequencing data of a study of CD8+CD57+ T cells in acquired aplastic anemia. Study details: The average for DNA from sorted CD4+ and CD8+ cells was 3 to 4 ug. Whole-study results and caveats: A set of 25 to 35 CD8+ CDR3 sequences was shared between patients and controls, and these sequences appeared highly expressed in patients. Patients did not significantly differ from controls in CD8+ Simpson's diversity.

A note on this clonotype: The target antigen is unknown.

Genomic DNA, serving as template, underwent TCR beta VDJ and CDR3 profiling. TCRdb re-called the reads with MiXCR, one entry per CDR3 protein. The table has about 180,000 distinct CDR3 sequences, 48% seen once. Patients included in sequencing had previously demonstrated CD8+CD57+ cell expansion by flow cytometry. Sequenced material: sorted CD4+, CD8+, or CD8+CD57+ T cells (not recorded which) from PBMCs. This sequence originates from a human donor with aplastic anemia.

The CDR3: CASSFWTNEQFF. For the CDR3, the DNA is TGTGCCAGCAGCTTTTGGACCAATGAGCAGTTCTTC. The V gene is TRBV7-9, the J gene TRBJ2-1; no firm D call. The germline V and J ends were trimmed by 3 bases and 6 bases, with 6 bases remaining between them. There are 12 residues in the CDR3. CDR1 is SEHNR, CDR2 FQNEAQ, per germline (reference sequence).